A single sample gave rise to the 32 T cell receptor beta chains below, sequenced in a study of regulatory T cells in long-lasting Graves disease. iRepertoire HTBI primers and Arm-PCR of CDR3 regions built TCR beta libraries. MiXCR was run by TCRdb on the multiplex PCR reads, yielding one entry per CDR3 protein. The data contain about 400,000 distinct CDR3 sequences, 20% of them singletons. Time point in this sample: persistent/refractory GD, antithyroid drugs over 5 years with positive TRAb. The TCR library was made from RNA extracted from PBMCs. Sample: peripheral blood mononuclear cells (PBMCs), taken when the disease was refractory, from a patient treated with antithyroid drugs. Receptor source: a female donor with Graves disease.

Ten or more counts support this clonotype. The chain carries TRBV25-1 and TRBJ2-7; TRBD1 or TRBD2 may be the D gene (5 bases each). The CDR3 spans 15 residues. Per the germline V gene, CDR1 is MGHDK and CDR2 is SYGVNS. V was pared by 1 base and J by 6 bases, with 16 bases between. The CDR3 loop reads CASSEWGTRDGEQYF. In DNA, the CDR3 is TGTGCCAGCAGTGAATGGGGCACCAGGGACGGCGAGCAGTACTTC.

This clonotype was seen only a few times. The chain couples TRBV19 to TRBJ2-7; no reliable D call. The CDR3 loop spans 12 amino acids. Germline CDR1 reads LNHDA; CDR2 reads SQIVND (reference sequence). Trimming took off 2 bases at V and 5 bases at J, with 7 bases between the two ends. The CDR3 sequence is CASSIQRNEQYF. CDR3 in DNA: TGTGCCAGTAGTATACAGCGTAACGAGCAGTACTTC.

J is TRBJ2-6 and V is TRBV12-5; D may be TRBD1 or TRBD2 (6 bases each). This CDR3 has 16 amino acids. Looked up from germline, CDR1 is LGHNT and CDR2 is FRNRAP. Trimming pared 2 bases from V and 3 bases from J, leaving 11 bases between. CDR3 amino acids: CASGLTGARGANVLTF. CDR3 DNA: TGTGCTAGTGGTTTGACGGGGGCACGTGGGGCCAACGTCCTGACTTTC.

J is TRBJ2-5 and V is TRBV10-2, with TRBD2 matching 7 bases. This CDR3 comprises 13 residues. Germline loops: CDR1 WSHSY, CDR2 SAAADI. Losses at the gene ends were 6 bases for V and 4 bases for J; bases not matched to a gene: 5. For the CDR3, the DNA is TGCGCCAGCAGAAGGGACTACGGAGAGACCCAGTACTTC. Translating it yields CASRRDYGETQYF.

Ten or more counts support this clonotype. V is TRBV28 and J is TRBJ1-5, with TRBD1 identical over 9 bases. The CDR3 sequence is 16 residues long. Unmatched junction bases numbered 7, after V lost 5 bases and J lost 2 bases. The germline V gene has CDR1 MDHEN and CDR2 SYDVKM. DNA of the CDR3: TGTGCCAGCAGTCCACACAGGGGGCCCGGCAATCAGCCCCAGCATTTT. Its translation: CASSPHRGPGNQPQHF.

To note about this clonotype: One base away lies a much larger clone, so this may be a sequencing read error. The chain has TRBV2 and TRBJ1-6; 9 bases align to TRBD1. V lost 5 bases and J lost 4; bases outside the gene matches: 12. The germline V gene has CDR1 SNHLY and CDR2 FYNNEI. The CDR3 sequence is 18 residues long. CDR3 bases: TGTGCCAGCAGTTACTCGAACAGGGGGCCGCAATATAATTCACCCCTCCACTTT. Translating gives CASSYSNRGPQYNSPLHF.

This clonotype showed up many times. This chain uses TRBV5-1 with TRBJ2-2, with 12 bases aligning to TRBD2. The CDR3 contains 17 residues. Germline V CDR1 and CDR2: SGHRS, YFSETQ. After removal of 1 base from V and 5 bases from J, the junction contained 6 bases not matched to a gene. CDR3 loop: CASSLLTSGSVTGELFF. DNA of the CDR3: TGCGCCAGCAGCTTGTTGACTAGCGGGAGTGTGACCGGGGAGCTGTTTTTT.

The chain joins TRBV19 to TRBJ2-2; 10 positions match TRBD1. Germline V lookup: CDR1 LNHDA, CDR2 SQIVND (reference sequence). After removal of 3 bases from V and 6 bases from J, the junction contained 4 bases not matched to a gene. This CDR3 contains 15 residues. The CDR3 here is CASSIRQGASGELFF. For the CDR3, the DNA is TGTGCCAGTAGTATTAGACAGGGGGCCTCCGGGGAGCTGTTTTTT.

CDR3 sequence reads: CASSIVASEQYF. CDR3 sequence (DNA): TGTGCCAGTAGTATAGTTGCATCCGAGCAGTACTTC. The V call is TRBV19, the J call TRBJ2-7; D gene ambiguous. The V end lost 1 base, the J end lost 6 bases, and 7 bases lay between the germline ends. CDR1 is LNHDA, CDR2 SQIVND, per germline (reference sequence). The CDR3 extends over 12 amino acids.

This clonotype was seen only a few times. CDR3 sequence (DNA): TGTGCCAGCAGCACGGACCCCTTATTCTCCAATGAGCAGTTCTTC. Encoded protein: CASSTDPLFSNEQFF. The V call is TRBV7-3, the J call TRBJ2-1, with no clear D. CDR1 is SGHTA and CDR2 is FQGTGA in the germline V gene. Trimming took off 5 bases at V and 6 bases at J, with 17 bases between the two ends. There are 15 residues in the CDR3.

The V gene is TRBV7-9, the J gene TRBJ1-2, with a possible D match to TRBD1 (5 bases). Germline V lookup: CDR1 SEHNR, CDR2 FQNEAQ (reference sequence). V was shortened by 5 bases and J by 6 bases, with 13 bases between the two germline ends. CDR3 size: 13 residues. The CDR3 DNA reads as TGTGCCAGCAGCCCGCGGGGGTACGATGGCTACACCTTC. It yields the protein CASSPRGYDGYTF.

The chain has TRBV7-9 and TRBJ1-1, with TRBD1 matching over 7 bases. J lost 3 bases, V lost 4 bases, and 8 bases had no gene match. CDR3 size: 15 residues. The germline gives CDR1 SEHNR, CDR2 FQNEAQ (reference sequence). The CDR3 bases are TGTGCCAGCAGCTCTGACAGGGCGGAGTACACTGAAGCTTTCTTT. Residues: CASSSDRAEYTEAFF. Complete variable domain (other parts from reference TRBV7-9 and TRBJ1-1): DTGVSQNPRHKITKRGQNVTFRCDPISEHNRLYWYRQTLGQGPEFLTYFQNEAQLEKSRLLSDRFSAERPKGSFSTLEIQRTEQGDSAMYLCASSSDRAEYTEAFFGQGTRLTVV.

This clonotype was counted ten times or more. The chain recombines TRBV28 with TRBJ2-7; 10 nucleotides match TRBD1. Trimming took 3 bases from V and 5 from J; bases not matched to a gene: 10. The CDR3 loop spans 16 amino acids. CDR1 MDHEN and CDR2 SYDVKM come from the germline V gene. The CDR3 reads CASSFGGPTGGNEQYF. The CDR3 DNA follows: TGTGCCAGCAGTTTCGGGGGGCCGACAGGGGGCAACGAGCAGTACTTC.

In its sample, this clonotype was seen many times. The rearrangement joins TRBV3-1 to TRBJ2-5; 10 nucleotides agree with TRBD2. V lost 1 base and J lost 13; bases outside the gene matches: 3. Germline values: CDR1 LGHDT, CDR2 YNNKEL (reference sequence). CDR3 length: 12 amino acids. CDR3 residues: CASSQGASGRYF. CDR3 in DNA: TGTGCCAGCAGCCAAGGGGCTAGCGGGAGGTACTTC.

This clonotype was observed many times. CDR3 sequence (DNA): TGTGCCTTACAGGGGGCAGACTATGGCTACACCTTC. Translation: CALQGADYGYTF. V usage is TRBV30 and J usage is TRBJ1-2; 9 bases agree with TRBD1. Germline CDR1 and CDR2: GTSNPN and SVGIG (reference sequence). CDR3 length: 12 residues. V lost 7 bases to trimming and J lost 3 bases; unmatched junction nucleotides: 3. Variable domain in full (rest from reference TRBV30 and TRBJ1-2): SQTIHQWPATLVQPVGSPLSLECTVEGTSNPNLYWYRQAAGRGLQLLFYSVGIGQISSEVPQNLSASRPQDRQFILSSKKLLLSDSGFYLCALQGADYGYTFGSGTRLTVV.

This clonotype was seen only a few times. The chain carries TRBV28 and TRBJ1-5; TRBD1 agrees at 9 bases. Germline-derived CDR1 and CDR2 are MDHEN and SYDVKM. CDR3 length equals 18 residues. Trimming removed 4 bases from V and 0 bases from J; junction bases left unmatched: 10. The CDR3 DNA reads as TGTGCCAGCAGTTCGGCGGGACAGGGAGGCTATAGCAATCAGCCCCAGCATTTT. Its protein product is CASSSAGQGGYSNQPQHF.

This clonotype has only a few counts. The V and J genes are TRBV19 and TRBJ1-5; a possible D gene is TRBD1 (5 bases). Germline V gene lookup returns CDR1 LNHDA and CDR2 SQIVND (reference sequence). The CDR3 totals 15 residues. Trimming removed 4 bases at V and 4 bases at J, with 14 bases between. DNA of the CDR3: TGTGCCAGTAGTAGGGCAGGGCTAACAAATCAGCCCCAGCATTTT. It specifies CASSRAGLTNQPQHF.

The chain has TRBV20-1 and TRBJ2-3; TRBD2 agrees at 10 bases. The V gene's germline CDR1 is DFQATT and CDR2 SNEGSKA (reference sequence). Losses at the gene ends were 6 bases for V and 3 bases for J; bases not matched to a gene: 6. CDR3 length: 14 amino acids. The CDR3 bases are TGCAGTGCCATAGCGGGAGGTGGGACAGATACGCAGTATTTT. This gives the protein CSAIAGGGTDTQYF.

This clonotype has a handful of counts. V and J are TRBV7-2 and TRBJ1-5, with D uncertain. Germline values: CDR1 SGHTA, CDR2 FQGNSA. CDR3 length: 13 amino acids. V was trimmed by 8 bases and J by 3 bases, leaving 11 bases between them. This CDR3 reads CASPRGINQPQHF. CDR3 sequence (DNA): TGTGCCAGCCCACGGGGTATCAATCAGCCCCAGCATTTT.

This chain links TRBV7-9 with TRBJ2-2, with TRBD1 matching 8 bases. Germline V lookup: CDR1 SEHNR, CDR2 FQNEAQ (reference sequence). The CDR3 runs to 18 residues. The junction had 14 bases not matched to a gene; V was cut back by 2 bases and J by 6 bases. The CDR3: CASSLFQGAALISGELFF. CDR3 DNA sequence: TGTGCCAGCAGCTTATTCCAGGGGGCGGCCCTAATCTCCGGGGAGCTGTTTTTT.

This chain uses TRBV7-6 with TRBJ2-5; no clear D. The CDR3 consists of 15 residues. Germline CDR1 and CDR2: SGHVS and FNYEAQ. The V and J ends lost 1 base and 5 bases respectively, with 14 bases between them. The CDR3 sequence: CASSLEALRPETQYF. As DNA, the CDR3 is TGTGCCAGCAGCTTAGAGGCACTAAGGCCGGAGACCCAGTACTTC.

The CDR3 spells CASSSGQEPGYEQYF. CDR3 nucleotide sequence: TGTGCCAGCAGCTCCGGACAAGAGCCGGGCTACGAGCAGTACTTC. The V gene is TRBV7-9, the J gene TRBJ2-7; D may be TRBD1 (5 bases). Trimming left V 4 bases short and J 3 bases short, with 16 bases between. Germline-derived CDR1 and CDR2 are SEHNR and FQNEAQ (reference sequence). The CDR3 consists of 15 residues.

At least ten counts were recorded for this clonotype. The V call is TRBV11-2, the J call TRBJ1-1, with D maybe TRBD1 (6 bases). Trimming cost V 2 bases and J 1 base, with 8 bases left between them. From germline, CDR1 is SGHAT and CDR2 FQNNGV. This CDR3 is built from 14 residues. Written as DNA, the CDR3 is TGTGCCAGCAGCTTACAGACAGGGAACACTGAAGCTTTCTTT. Translated, it gives CASSLQTGNTEAFF. Full variable domain (missing parts from reference TRBV11-2 and TRBJ1-1): EAGVAQSPRYKIIEKRQSVAFWCNPISGHATLYWYQQILGQGPKLLIQFQNNGVVDDSQLPKDRFSAERLKGVDSTLKIQPAKLEDSAVYLCASSLQTGNTEAFFGQGTRLTVV.

As DNA, the CDR3 is TGTGCCAGCAACAGACAGGGGCCGGTAGAGACCCAGTACTTC. Its protein product is CASNRQGPVETQYF. The chain combines TRBV6-2 or TRBV6-3 with TRBJ2-5, with 8 positions matching TRBD1. Trimming at V came to 7 bases and at J to 4 bases, leaving 8 bases not matched to a gene. CDR3 length: 14 amino acids. Germline V CDR1 and CDR2: MNHEY, SVGEGT.

This clonotype was seen only a few times. This chain uses TRBV11-2 with TRBJ2-3; TRBD2 agrees at 7 bases. This CDR3 is 15 amino acids long. V shed 4 bases and J 4 bases; nucleotides not matched to a gene: 8. CDR1 and CDR2 (germline): SGHAT, FQNNGV. This chain's CDR3 is CASSYGAGSPDTQYF. In DNA form, the CDR3 reads TGTGCCAGCAGCTACGGAGCGGGGTCCCCAGATACGCAGTATTTT. The whole variable domain, remainder taken from reference TRBV11-2 and TRBJ2-3, is EAGVAQSPRYKIIEKRQSVAFWCNPISGHATLYWYQQILGQGPKLLIQFQNNGVVDDSQLPKDRFSAERLKGVDSTLKIQPAKLEDSAVYLCASSYGAGSPDTQYFGPGTRLTVL.

This clonotype showed up just a few times. The V gene is TRBV12-3 or TRBV12-4, the J gene TRBJ2-6; possible D gene TRBD1, 6 bases. This CDR3 region has 17 residues. V dropped 3 bases and J dropped 3 bases, with 15 bases sitting between them. DNA for the CDR3: TGTGCCAGCAGTTTTCGTTCAGGGGTGGTTGGGGCCAACGTCCTGACTTTC. Amino acid sequence: CASSFRSGVVGANVLTF.

The sample holds many counts of this clonotype. The V call is TRBV20-1, the J call TRBJ2-5; D not resolved. The CDR3 is 10 residues long. The V gene lost 7 bases and the J gene lost 5 bases, with 8 bases spanning the gap. Per the germline V gene, CDR1 is DFQATT and CDR2 is SNEGSKA (reference sequence). The CDR3 loop reads CSGYGETQYF. The DNA of the CDR3 is TGCAGTGGGTATGGGGAGACCCAGTACTTC.

A remark on this clonotype: This may stem from a read error, because a much larger clone lies one nucleotide away. V is TRBV7-2 and J is TRBJ2-7, with 10 bases lining up with TRBD1. Germline values: CDR1 SGHTA, CDR2 FQGNSA. V was clipped by 6 bases and J by 5 bases; unmatched bases: 7. This CDR3 has 14 amino acids. The CDR3 coding sequence is TGTGCCAGCAGGTCGGGACAGGGGACCGACGAGCAGTACTTC. It translates to CASRSGQGTDEQYF. Combining the CDR3 with reference TRBV7-2 and TRBJ2-7 gives the whole variable domain GAGVSQSPSNKVTEKGKDVELRCDPISGHTALYWYRQSLGQGLEFLIYFQGNSAPDKSGLPSDRFSAERTGGSVSTLTIQRTQQEDSAVYLCASRSGQGTDEQYFGPGTRLTVT.

This clonotype has more than one count but fewer than ten. The chain has TRBV7-9 and TRBJ2-3; TRBD2 matches 10 bases. The V and J ends lost 5 bases and 4 bases, in that order; junction bases with no gene match: 6. Germline V gene data show CDR1 as SEHNR and CDR2 as FQNEAQ (reference sequence). The CDR3 is 15 amino acids. The CDR3 reads CASSVLAGAADTQYF. CDR3 nucleotide sequence: TGTGCCAGCAGCGTTCTAGCGGGAGCTGCAGATACGCAGTATTTT.

The chain recombines TRBV12-3 or TRBV12-4 with TRBJ2-5; tentatively, D is TRBD2 (6 bases). The DNA end favors TRBJ2-1, so the J call may be wrong. CDR3 size: 15 residues. The chain's CDR3 is CASSWRDAIGDEQFF. The CDR3 nucleotides read TGTGCCAGCAGTTGGAGGGATGCGATCGGAGATGAGCAGTTCTTC.

This sequence joins TRBV5-1 and TRBJ2-7; TRBD1 aligns across 10 bases. The length of the CDR3 is 15 residues. V lost 4 bases to trimming and J lost 2 bases; unmatched junction nucleotides: 6. Germline V gene sequence: CDR1 SGHRS, CDR2 YFSETQ. CDR3 DNA sequence: TGCGCCAGCAGCACCACCGGGACAGGGGCCTACGAGCAGTACTTC. Amino acids: CASSTTGTGAYEQYF. Full variable domain (remainder filled in from reference TRBV5-1 and TRBJ2-7): KAGVTQTPRYLIKTRGQQVTLSCSPISGHRSVSWYQQTPGQGLQFLFEYFSETQRNKGNFPGRFSGRQFSNSRSEMNVSTLELGDSALYLCASSTTGTGAYEQYFGPGTRLTVT.

This clonotype was picked up a small number of times. The gene calls are TRBV30 and TRBJ1-1; D not certain. From germline, CDR1 is GTSNPN and CDR2 SVGIG (reference sequence). The germline V and J ends were trimmed by 0 bases and 8 bases, with 7 bases remaining between them. The CDR3 runs to 11 residues. DNA of the CDR3: TGTGCCTGGAGTGTAACCGGGGAAGCTTTCTTT. Translation: CAWSVTGEAFF. Using reference TRBV30 and TRBJ1-1 for the parts outside the CDR3, the full variable domain is SQTIHQWPATLVQPVGSPLSLECTVEGTSNPNLYWYRQAAGRGLQLLFYSVGIGQISSEVPQNLSASRPQDRQFILSSKKLLLSDSGFYLCAWSVTGEAFFGQGTRLTVV.